This TCR beta chain stems from a study of blood T cells in healthy people across ages. Study outcomes and limitations: CMV status of donors was not determined, possibly confounding expanded clonotype changes.

The CDR3 totals 17 residues. The germline gives CDR1 MNHEY, CDR2 SVGEGT. The V and J ends lost 0 bases and 10 bases respectively, with 22 bases between them. A J-beta primer mix and a sample-barcoded 5' primer were used in a second PCR of roughly 7 to 12 cycles. Every cDNA molecule carried a tag from a template-switch adaptor bearing 12 random nucleotides. TCRdb reprocessed the 5' RACE reads with MiXCR, giving one entry per CDR3 protein. The sample consists of hundreds of thousands of distinct CDR3 sequences, 40% to 45% of them appearing once. On this clonotype: Its antigen is unidentified.

What was sequenced was blood. The receptor's source is a man aged 80 or over in good health. V gene TRBV6-2 or TRBV6-3 combines with J gene TRBJ2-1; a possible D gene is TRBD1 (5 bases). CDR3 region: CASSYSIWGDLKSEQFF. For the CDR3, the DNA is TGTGCCAGCAGTTACTCGATCTGGGGCGACTTGAAAAGCGAGCAGTTCTTC.